This entry concerns a single T cell receptor beta chain. This entry comes from a study of blood T cell repertoires in COVID-19. Study context: Acute and convalescent COVID-19 specimens originated in the United States, Italy and Spain.

The data were produced by immunoSEQ multiplex PCR, yet TCRdb's version contains in-frame clones alone and is incomplete. Of some 130,000 clones in the sample, almost 80% were seen once. The clonotype originates from a man aged 55-75 years who had recovered from COVID-19. Specimen: peripheral blood.

The CDR3 DNA follows: TGTGCCAGCAGCATCATGAGCGGGGACCAAGAGACCCAGTACTTC. Its protein product is CASSIMSGDQETQYF. The chain couples TRBV6-5 to TRBJ2-5; 7 positions agree with TRBD2. The CDR3 length is 15 residues. The V segment lost 6 bases and the J segment 0 bases; nucleotides outside the gene matches: 7. Germline CDR1 and CDR2: MNHEY and SVGAGI.